What follows describes a single TCR beta chain. The target antigen is unknown. The data stem from a study of blood T cells in healthy people across ages. Study-wide results and limits: CMV status of donors was unknown, possibly confounding expanded clonotype changes. Correlation between TCR beta diversity and naive T cell percentage was strong.

The CDR3 is 16 residues long. Trimming stripped 0 bases from V and 2 bases from J, with 15 bases between. Germline V gene sequence: CDR1 DFQATT, CDR2 SNEGSKA (reference sequence). A second PCR of about 6 to 11 cycles used a sample-barcoded 5' primer and a J-beta primer mix. Using its own MiXCR run on the 5' RACE reads, TCRdb lists one record per CDR3 protein. Altogether around 1,600,000 distinct CDR3 sequences are present, 35% to 45% being singletons, with the ten largest covering about 3.8%. The chain has TRBV20-1 and TRBJ2-3; a weak D match, TRBD1 (6 bases). The sequencing input was blood. This clonotype was sampled from a young woman in good health. This CDR3 is CSARDRGWTVTDTQYF. CDR3 nucleotide sequence: TGCAGTGCTAGAGATAGAGGATGGACAGTCACAGATACGCAGTATTTT.